This T cell receptor beta chain was observed in a study of long-term antiretroviral therapy in people with HIV. Findings of the study overall: Repertoire composition at all time points was dominated by clones that had expanded before ART.

Germline V gene sequence: CDR1 SEHNR, CDR2 FQNEAQ (reference sequence). CDR3 length: 12 residues. Trimming pared 1 base from V and 4 bases from J, leaving 5 bases between. Samples were assayed with immunoSEQ v3.0 at survey level. The data were produced by immunoSEQ multiplex PCR, yet TCRdb's version contains in-frame clones alone and is incomplete. The sample shows roughly 45,000 clones, around 84% of them seen only once. With regard to this clone: The antigen remains undetermined.

Participants with HIV, all of them, were treated in the United States. The receptor was isolated from a woman in her late teens or twenties with HIV. The chain couples TRBV7-9 to TRBJ2-7; possible D gene TRBD2, 5 bases. Sample: unsorted PBMCs, taken 0.8 years after starting antiretroviral therapy. The CDR3 region has the DNA TGTGCCAGCAGCTTAGGGGAGTACGAGCAGTACTTC. Amino acids: CASSLGEYEQYF.